This TCR beta chain was identified during a study of beta chain features in type 1 diabetes. Study-level findings and limits: When VDJ junctions were examined, type 1 diabetes patients showed fewer insertions and more deletions. In patients and controls equally, PCR might favor templates that are shorter. Shorter TCRB CDR3s, moderately but significantly so, were found in Type 1 diabetes patients in all four CD4+ subsets.

The junction had 10 bases not matched to a gene; V was cut back by 4 bases and J by 3 bases. CDR1 is GTSNPN and CDR2 is SVGIG in the germline V gene (reference sequence). The CDR3 totals 15 residues. The investigators reverse transcribed all of the isolated RNA, so they sequenced expressed TCRB transcripts. Sequencing was performed with immunoSEQ multiplex PCR; in TCRdb, only in-frame clones are kept and a portion is missing. The profile shows around 710,000 clones, about an eighth of them singletons. Sampling consisted of one heparinised blood draw per donor, averaging approximately 120 mL. Researchers reported sorting CD4+ naive, central memory, regulatory and stem cell-like memory cells via CD45RO/CCR7/CD25/CD127/CD95/CD27. A word on this clone: Antigen specificity is unknown.

This clonotype was sampled from a man aged 25 to 40 with type 1 diabetes. The sequenced sample consisted of naive CD4+ T cells from blood. The chain couples TRBV30 to TRBJ2-7; 9 bases are shared with TRBD1. This chain's CDR3 is CAWNRGRFPNYEQYF. DNA for the CDR3: TGTGCCTGGAACAGGGGGCGCTTCCCGAACTACGAGCAGTACTTC.